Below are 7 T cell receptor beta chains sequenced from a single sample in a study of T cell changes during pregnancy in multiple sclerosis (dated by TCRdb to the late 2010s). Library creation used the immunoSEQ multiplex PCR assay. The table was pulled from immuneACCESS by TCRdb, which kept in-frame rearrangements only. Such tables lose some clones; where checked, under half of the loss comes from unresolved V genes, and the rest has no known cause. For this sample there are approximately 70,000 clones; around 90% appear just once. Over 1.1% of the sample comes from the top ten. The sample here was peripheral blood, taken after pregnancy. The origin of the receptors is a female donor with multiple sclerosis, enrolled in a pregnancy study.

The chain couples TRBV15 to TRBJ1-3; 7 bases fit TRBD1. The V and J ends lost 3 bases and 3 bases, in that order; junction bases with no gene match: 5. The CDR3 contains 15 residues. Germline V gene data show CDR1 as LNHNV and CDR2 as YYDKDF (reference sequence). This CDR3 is CATSRGDRVGNTIYF. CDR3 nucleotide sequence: TGTGCCACCAGCAGGGGTGACAGGGTTGGAAACACCATATATTTT.

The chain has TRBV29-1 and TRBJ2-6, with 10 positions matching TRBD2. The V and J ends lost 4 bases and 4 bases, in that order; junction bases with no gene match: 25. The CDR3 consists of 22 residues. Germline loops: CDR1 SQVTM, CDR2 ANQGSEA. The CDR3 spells CSVAYTPASGSRAPAGANVLTF. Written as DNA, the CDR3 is TGCAGCGTTGCGTATACCCCGGCTAGCGGGAGTAGGGCCCCGGCGGGGGCCAACGTCCTGACTTTC.

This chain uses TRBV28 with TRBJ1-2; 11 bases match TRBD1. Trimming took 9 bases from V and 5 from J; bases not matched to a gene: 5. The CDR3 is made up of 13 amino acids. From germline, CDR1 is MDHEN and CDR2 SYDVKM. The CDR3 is CARRGQGGYGYTF. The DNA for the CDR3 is TGTGCCAGGAGGGGACAGGGGGGATATGGCTACACCTTC.

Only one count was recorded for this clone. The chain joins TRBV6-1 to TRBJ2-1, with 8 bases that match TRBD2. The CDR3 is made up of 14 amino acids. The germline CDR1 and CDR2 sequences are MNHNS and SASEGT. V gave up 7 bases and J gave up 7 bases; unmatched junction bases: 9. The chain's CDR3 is CASKRLAGDNEQFF. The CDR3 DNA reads TGTGCCAGCAAAAGGCTAGCGGGTGATAATGAGCAGTTCTTC.

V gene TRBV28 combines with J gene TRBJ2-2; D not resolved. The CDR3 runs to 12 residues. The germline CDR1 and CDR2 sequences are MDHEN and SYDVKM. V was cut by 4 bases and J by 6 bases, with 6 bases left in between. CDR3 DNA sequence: TGTGCCAGCAGTTATCTTGCCGGGGAGCTGTTTTTT. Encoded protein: CASSYLAGELFF.

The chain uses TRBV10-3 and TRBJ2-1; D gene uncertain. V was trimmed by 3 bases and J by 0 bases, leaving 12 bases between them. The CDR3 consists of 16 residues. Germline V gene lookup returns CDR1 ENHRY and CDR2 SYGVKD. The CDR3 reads CAISDPTDHSYNEQFF. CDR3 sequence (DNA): TGTGCCATCAGTGATCCCACAGATCACTCCTACAATGAGCAGTTCTTC.

CDR3 loop: CASSLTGGRLRGYTF. Written as DNA, the CDR3 is TGTGCCAGCAGTTTAACAGGGGGTCGGCTTCGTGGCTACACCTTC. The chain has TRBV6-6 and TRBJ1-2, with 8 bases fitting TRBD1. Germline CDR1 MNHNY, CDR2 SVGAGI (reference sequence). Trimming removed 4 bases from V and 7 bases from J; junction bases left unmatched: 11. The CDR3 has 15 amino acids.